This TCR beta chain is drawn from a study of blood T cells in healthy people across ages. As regards this clonotype: Its antigen is undetermined.

Study outcomes and limitations: Roughly linear age-related decline in beta diversity appeared, significant by age about 40.

The length of the CDR3 is 16 residues. Trimming took 1 base from V and 5 from J; bases not matched to a gene: 10. Germline V gene sequence: CDR1 SGHDT, CDR2 YYEEEE. Roughly 9.5 milliliters of peripheral blood were drawn from each donor into EDTA-treated tubes. Samples each had at least 5.5 micrograms of total RNA extracted. Together with a sample-barcoded 5' primer, a J-beta primer mix was included in a second PCR lasting roughly 6 to 12 cycles. TCRdb re-derived calls from the 5' RACE reads in MiXCR, one entry per CDR3 protein. The repertoire holds hundreds of thousands of distinct CDR3 sequences, with under 70% as singletons.

The TCR sequence derives from a man in his sixties in good health. Material for sequencing was blood. The chain carries TRBV5-6 and TRBJ2-5; 8 positions agree with TRBD1. In DNA form, the CDR3 reads TGTGCCAGCAGCTTGTATCCCGGACAGGGAAAGGAGACCCAGTACTTC. Translated: CASSLYPGQGKETQYF. The entire variable domain, with the rest obtained from reference TRBV5-6 and TRBJ2-5, is as follows: DAGVTQSPTHLIKTRGQQVTLRCSPKSGHDTVSWYQQALGQGPQFIFQYYEEEERQRGNFPDRFSGHQFPNYSSELNVNALLLGDSALYLCASSLYPGQGKETQYFGPGTRLLVL.